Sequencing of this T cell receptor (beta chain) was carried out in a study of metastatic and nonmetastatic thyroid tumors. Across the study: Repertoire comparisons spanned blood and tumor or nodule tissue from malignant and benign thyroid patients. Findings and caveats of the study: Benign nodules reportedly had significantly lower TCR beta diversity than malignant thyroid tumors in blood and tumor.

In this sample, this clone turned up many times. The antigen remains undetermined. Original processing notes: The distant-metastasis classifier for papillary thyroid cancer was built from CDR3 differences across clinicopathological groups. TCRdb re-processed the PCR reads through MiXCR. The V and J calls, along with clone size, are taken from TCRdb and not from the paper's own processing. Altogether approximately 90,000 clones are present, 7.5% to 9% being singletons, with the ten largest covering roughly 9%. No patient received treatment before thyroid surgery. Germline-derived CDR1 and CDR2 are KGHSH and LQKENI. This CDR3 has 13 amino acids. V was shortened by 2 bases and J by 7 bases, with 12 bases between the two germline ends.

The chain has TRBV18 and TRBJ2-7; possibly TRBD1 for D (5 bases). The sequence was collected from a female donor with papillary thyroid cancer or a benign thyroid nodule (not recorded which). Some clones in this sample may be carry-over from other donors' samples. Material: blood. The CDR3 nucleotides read TGTGCCAGCTCACCAAAGGACACGTGGGAGCAGTACTTC. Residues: CASSPKDTWEQYF. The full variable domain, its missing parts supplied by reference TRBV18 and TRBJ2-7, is NAGVMQNPRHLVRRRGQEARLRCSPMKGHSHVYWYRQLPEEGLKFMVYLQKENIIDESGMPKERFSAEFPKEGPSILRIQQVVRGDSAAYFCASSPKDTWEQYFGPGTRLTVT.